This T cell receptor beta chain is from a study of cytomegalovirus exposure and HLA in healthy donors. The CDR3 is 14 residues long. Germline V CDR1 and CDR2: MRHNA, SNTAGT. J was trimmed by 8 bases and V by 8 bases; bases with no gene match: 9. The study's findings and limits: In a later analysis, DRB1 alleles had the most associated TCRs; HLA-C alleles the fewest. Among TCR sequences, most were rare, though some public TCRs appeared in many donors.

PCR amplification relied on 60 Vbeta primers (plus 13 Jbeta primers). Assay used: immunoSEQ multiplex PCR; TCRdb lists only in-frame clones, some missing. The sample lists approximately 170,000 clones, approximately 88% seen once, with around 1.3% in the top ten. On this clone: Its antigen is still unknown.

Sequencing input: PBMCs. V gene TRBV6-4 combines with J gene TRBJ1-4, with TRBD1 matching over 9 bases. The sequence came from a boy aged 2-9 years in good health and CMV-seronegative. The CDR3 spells CASSPTGGNEKLFF. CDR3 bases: TGTGCCAGCTCCCCGACAGGGGGAAACGAAAAACTGTTTTTT.